This T cell receptor beta chain was profiled in a study of blood T cell repertoires in COVID-19. Study-level information: The United States, Italy and Spain provided the acute and convalescent COVID-19 samples. The cDNA or gDNA used as material had been derived from T cells, B-cell-depleted T cells, or PBMCs.

As handled by the study authors: Amplified reference gene primers provided the basis for estimating nucleated cell counts. The table came from immunoSEQ multiplex PCR; TCRdb's copy has only in-frame clones and leaves some out. For V, J and clone size, that table is used; D and trimming come from the DNA. The data show 200,000 or so clones, with less than 90% seen just once and around 19% held by the top ten. The CDR3 extends over 14 amino acids. Per the germline V gene, CDR1 is ENHRY and CDR2 is SYGVKD. With 7 bases clipped from V and 2 bases from J, the junction kept 3 bases outside the gene matches.

This chain joins TRBV10-3 and TRBJ2-3, with 10 bases aligning to TRBD2. The sample was peripheral blood. This receptor was taken from a human donor in a cohort sampled during active COVID-19. CDR3 amino acids: CAIKSGRATDTQYF. The DNA for the CDR3 is TGTGCCATCAAAAGCGGGAGGGCCACAGATACGCAGTATTTT.